One T cell receptor (beta chain) is described in this entry. The antigen remains unidentified. This CDR3 has 16 residues. Germline V lookup: CDR1 MGHRA, CDR2 YSYEKL. V dropped 3 bases and J dropped 0; count of bases not matched to a gene: 2. The data were taken from a study of cytomegalovirus exposure and HLA in healthy donors. Study results and limitations: The authors enumerated under 200 TCR beta chains as linked to cytomegalovirus. Earlier analysis yielded a pattern in which most TCR beta V segments were productive about 87% or about 30% of the time.

The PCR employed 60 Vbeta primers together with 13 Jbeta primers. The data were produced by immunoSEQ multiplex PCR, yet TCRdb's version contains in-frame clones alone and is incomplete. The table has about 130,000 clones, roughly 69% seen once; the top ten hold roughly 2.7%. This TCR was sampled from a human donor in good health. The sample comprised PBMCs. The gene calls are TRBV4-1 and TRBJ1-6, with TRBD1 matching over 7 bases. Here the CDR3 reads CASSHPGGSYNSPLHF. The CDR3 region has the DNA TGCGCCAGCAGCCACCCAGGGGGCTCCTATAATTCACCCCTCCACTTT.